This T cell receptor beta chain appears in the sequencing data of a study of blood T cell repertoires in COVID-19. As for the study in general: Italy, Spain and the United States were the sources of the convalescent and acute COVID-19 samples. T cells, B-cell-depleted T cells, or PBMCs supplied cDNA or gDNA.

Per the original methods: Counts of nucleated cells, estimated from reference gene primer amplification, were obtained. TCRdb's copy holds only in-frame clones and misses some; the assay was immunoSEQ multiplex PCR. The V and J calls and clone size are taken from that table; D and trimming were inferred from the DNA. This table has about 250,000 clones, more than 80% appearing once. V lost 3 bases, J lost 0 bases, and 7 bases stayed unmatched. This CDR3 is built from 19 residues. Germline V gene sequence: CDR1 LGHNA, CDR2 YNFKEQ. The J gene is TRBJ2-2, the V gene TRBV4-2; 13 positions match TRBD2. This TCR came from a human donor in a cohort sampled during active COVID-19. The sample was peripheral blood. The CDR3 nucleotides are TGTGCCAGCAGCCAGCAGACTAGCGGGAGGACCGCGAACACCGGGGAGCTGTTTTTT. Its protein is CASSQQTSGRTANTGELFF.